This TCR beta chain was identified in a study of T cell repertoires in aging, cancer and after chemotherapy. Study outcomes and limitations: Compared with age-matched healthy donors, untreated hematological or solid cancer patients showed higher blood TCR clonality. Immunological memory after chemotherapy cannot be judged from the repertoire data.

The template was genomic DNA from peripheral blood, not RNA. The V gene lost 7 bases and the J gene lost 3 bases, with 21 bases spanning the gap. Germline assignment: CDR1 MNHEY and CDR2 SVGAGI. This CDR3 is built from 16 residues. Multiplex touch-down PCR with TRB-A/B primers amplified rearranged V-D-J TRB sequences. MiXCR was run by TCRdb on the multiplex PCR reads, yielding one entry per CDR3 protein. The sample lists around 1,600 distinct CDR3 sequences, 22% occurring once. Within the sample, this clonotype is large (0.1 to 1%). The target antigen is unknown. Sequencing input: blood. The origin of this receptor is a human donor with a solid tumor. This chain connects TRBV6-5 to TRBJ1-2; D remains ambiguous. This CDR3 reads CASTSEDVGRHYGYTF. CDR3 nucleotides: TGTGCCAGCACCTCGGAGGACGTAGGACGGCACTATGGCTACACCTTC.